The 2 T cell receptor beta chains in this list originate from one sample, sequenced in a study of blood T cell repertoires in COVID-19 (dated by TCRdb to the early 2020s). Libraries were built with the immunoSEQ multiplex PCR assay. The immuneACCESS repertoire file appears here via TCRdb, limited to in-frame rearrangements. These files lack a portion of the clones; in checked studies, under half of the deficit traces to unresolved V genes, and the cause of the others is not known. The sample yields 250,000 to 350,000 clones; around 89% were counted once. Approximately 13% of the sample rests with the top ten. The source material was peripheral blood. All receptors come from a woman in her sixties or seventies with acute or convalescent COVID-19.

The chain is built from TRBV3-1 (or the pseudogene TRBV3-2) and TRBJ2-7; unclear D gene. CDR1 and CDR2 from the germline V gene are LGHDT and YNNKEL (reference sequence). V dropped 1 base and J dropped 1 base, with 14 bases sitting between them. The CDR3 is 16 amino acids. The CDR3 DNA sequence: TGTGCCAGCAGCCAAGGATCCGCAGGATCTTCCTACGAGCAGTACTTC. Translated, it gives CASSQGSAGSSYEQYF.

The V gene is TRBV3-1 (or the pseudogene TRBV3-2), the J gene TRBJ1-6; 9 nucleotides agree with TRBD1. Trimming removed 1 base from V and 7 bases from J; junction bases left unmatched: 2. Germline values: CDR1 LGHDT, CDR2 YNNKEL (reference sequence). The CDR3 is made up of 15 amino acids. For the CDR3, the DNA is TGTGCCAGCAGCCAAGCCGGGACAGGGAATTCACCCCTCCACTTT. This translates into CASSQAGTGNSPLHF.